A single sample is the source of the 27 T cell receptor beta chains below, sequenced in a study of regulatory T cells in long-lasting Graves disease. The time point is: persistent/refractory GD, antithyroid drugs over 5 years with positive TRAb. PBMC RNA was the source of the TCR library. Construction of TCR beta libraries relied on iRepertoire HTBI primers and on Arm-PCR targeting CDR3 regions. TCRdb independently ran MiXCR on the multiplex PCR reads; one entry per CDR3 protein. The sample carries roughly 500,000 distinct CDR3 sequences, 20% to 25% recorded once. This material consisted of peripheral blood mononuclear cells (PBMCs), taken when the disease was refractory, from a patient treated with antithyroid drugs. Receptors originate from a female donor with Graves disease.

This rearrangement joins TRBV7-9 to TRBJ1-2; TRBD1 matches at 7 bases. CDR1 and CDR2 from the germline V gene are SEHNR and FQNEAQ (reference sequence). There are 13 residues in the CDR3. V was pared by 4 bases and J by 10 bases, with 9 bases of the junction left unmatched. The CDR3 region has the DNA TGTGCCAGCAGCTCCGGACAGGAAAGCATCTACACCTTC. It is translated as CASSSGQESIYTF.

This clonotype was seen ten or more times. DNA of the CDR3: TGTGCCAGCAGCTCAAGCACCGGGGAGCTGTTTTTT. Its translation: CASSSSTGELFF. The chain recombines TRBV12-3 or TRBV12-4 with TRBJ2-2; D ambiguous. V was shortened by 6 bases and J by 4 bases, with 6 bases between the two germline ends. CDR3 size: 12 residues.

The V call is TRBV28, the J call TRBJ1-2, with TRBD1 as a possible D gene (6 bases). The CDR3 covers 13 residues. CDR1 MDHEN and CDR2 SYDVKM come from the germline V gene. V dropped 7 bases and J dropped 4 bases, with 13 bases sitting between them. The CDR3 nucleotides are TGTGCCAGCACAATACAGGGTATCTATGGCTACACCTTC. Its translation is CASTIQGIYGYTF.

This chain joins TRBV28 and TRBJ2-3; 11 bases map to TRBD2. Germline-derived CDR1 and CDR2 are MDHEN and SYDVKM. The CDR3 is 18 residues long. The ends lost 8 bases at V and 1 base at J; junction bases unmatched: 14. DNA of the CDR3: TGTGCCAGCGGAAAAAGGGCTAGCGGGGGGCCTCGCACAGATACGCAGTATTTT. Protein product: CASGKRASGGPRTDTQYF.

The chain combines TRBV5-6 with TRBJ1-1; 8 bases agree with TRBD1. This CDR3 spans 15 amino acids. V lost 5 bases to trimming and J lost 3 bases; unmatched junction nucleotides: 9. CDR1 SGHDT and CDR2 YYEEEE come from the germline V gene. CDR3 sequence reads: CASSTTTGVDTEAFF. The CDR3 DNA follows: TGTGCCAGCAGTACAACGACAGGGGTGGACACTGAAGCTTTCTTT.

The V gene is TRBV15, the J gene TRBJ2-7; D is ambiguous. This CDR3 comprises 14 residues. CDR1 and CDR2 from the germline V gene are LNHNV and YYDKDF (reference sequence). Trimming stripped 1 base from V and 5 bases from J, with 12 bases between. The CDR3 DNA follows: TGTGCCACCAGCAGAGTCAGGTCACCGGACGAGCAGTACTTC. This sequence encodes CATSRVRSPDEQYF.

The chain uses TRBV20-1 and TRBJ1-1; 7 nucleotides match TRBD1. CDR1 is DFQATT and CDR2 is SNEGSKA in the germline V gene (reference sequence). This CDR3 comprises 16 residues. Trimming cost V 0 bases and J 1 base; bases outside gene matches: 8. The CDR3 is CSARDIQGSENTEAFF. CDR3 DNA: TGCAGTGCTAGAGACATACAGGGGTCGGAGAACACTGAAGCTTTCTTT.

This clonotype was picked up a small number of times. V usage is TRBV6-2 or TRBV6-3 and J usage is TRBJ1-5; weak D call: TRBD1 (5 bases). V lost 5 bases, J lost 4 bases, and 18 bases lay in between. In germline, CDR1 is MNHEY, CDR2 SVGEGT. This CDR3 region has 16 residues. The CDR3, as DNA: TGTGCCAGCAGTCACTTGACAGTGTCGAGGAATCAGCCCCAGCATTTT. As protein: CASSHLTVSRNQPQHF.

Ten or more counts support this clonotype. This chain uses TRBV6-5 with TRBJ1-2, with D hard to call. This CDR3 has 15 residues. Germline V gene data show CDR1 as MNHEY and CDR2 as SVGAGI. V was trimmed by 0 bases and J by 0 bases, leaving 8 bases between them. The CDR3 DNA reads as TGTGCCAGCAGTTACTCTACCGGGACTAACTATGGCTACACCTTC. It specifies CASSYSTGTNYGYTF.

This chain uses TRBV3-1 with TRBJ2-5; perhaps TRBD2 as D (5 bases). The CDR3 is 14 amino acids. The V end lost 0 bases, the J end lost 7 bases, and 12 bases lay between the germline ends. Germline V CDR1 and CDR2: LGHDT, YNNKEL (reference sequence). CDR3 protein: CASSQDSGVMTQYF. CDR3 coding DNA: TGTGCCAGCAGCCAAGATTCCGGGGTTATGACCCAGTACTTC.

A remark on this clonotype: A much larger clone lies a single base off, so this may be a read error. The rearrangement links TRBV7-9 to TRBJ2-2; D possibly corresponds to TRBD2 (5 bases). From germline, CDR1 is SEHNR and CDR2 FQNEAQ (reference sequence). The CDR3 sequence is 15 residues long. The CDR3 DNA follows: TGTGCCAGCAGCGCCCCAAACAGTCATTCCGGGGAGCTGCTTTTT. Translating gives CASSAPNSHSGELLF.

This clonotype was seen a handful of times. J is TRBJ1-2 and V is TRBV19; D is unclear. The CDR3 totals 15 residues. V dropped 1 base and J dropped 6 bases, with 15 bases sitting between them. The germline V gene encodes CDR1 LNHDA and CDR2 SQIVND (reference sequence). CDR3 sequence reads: CASSIGQASSDGYTF. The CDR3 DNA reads TGTGCCAGTAGTATAGGACAAGCATCTAGTGATGGCTACACCTTC. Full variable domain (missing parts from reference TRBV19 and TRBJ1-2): DGGITQSPKYLFRKEGQNVTLSCEQNLNHDAMYWYRQDPGQGLRLIYYSQIVNDFQKGDIAEGYSVSREKKESFPLTVTSAQKNPTAFYLCASSIGQASSDGYTFGSGTRLTVV.

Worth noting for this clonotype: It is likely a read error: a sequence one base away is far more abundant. CDR3 region: CASSHSSGHGYTF. The CDR3 DNA reads TGTGCCAGCAGTCACTCGAGTGGCCACGGCTACACCTTC. The chain recombines TRBV6-5 with TRBJ1-2, with D unclear. CDR1 is MNHEY, CDR2 SVGAGI, per germline. This CDR3 region has 13 residues.

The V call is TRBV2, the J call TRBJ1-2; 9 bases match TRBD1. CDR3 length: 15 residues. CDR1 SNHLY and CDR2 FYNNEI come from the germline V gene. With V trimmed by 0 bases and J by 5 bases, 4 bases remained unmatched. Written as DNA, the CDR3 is TGTGCCAGCAGTGAAGCTAAGGGACAGGGATATGGCTACACCTTC. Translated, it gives CASSEAKGQGYGYTF.

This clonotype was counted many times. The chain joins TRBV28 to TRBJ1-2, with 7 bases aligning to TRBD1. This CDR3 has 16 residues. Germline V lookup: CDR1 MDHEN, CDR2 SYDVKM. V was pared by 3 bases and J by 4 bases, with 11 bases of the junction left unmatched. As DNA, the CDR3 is TGTGCCAGCAGTTTTCCCCAGGGGGAAGGGGGCTATGGCTACACCTTC. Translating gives CASSFPQGEGGYGYTF.

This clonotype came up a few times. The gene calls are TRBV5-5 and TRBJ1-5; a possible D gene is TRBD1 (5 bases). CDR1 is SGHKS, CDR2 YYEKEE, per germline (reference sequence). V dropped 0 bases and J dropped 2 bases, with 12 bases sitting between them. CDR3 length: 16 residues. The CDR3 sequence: CASSLGVGGGNQPQHF. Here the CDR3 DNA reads TGTGCCAGCAGCTTGGGAGTTGGGGGAGGCAATCAGCCCCAGCATTTT.

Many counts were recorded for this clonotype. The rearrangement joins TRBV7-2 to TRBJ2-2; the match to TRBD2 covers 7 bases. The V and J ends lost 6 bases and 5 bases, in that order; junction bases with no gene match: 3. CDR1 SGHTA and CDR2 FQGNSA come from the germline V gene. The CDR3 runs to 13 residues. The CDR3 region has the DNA TGTGCCAGCAGTCTAGCGGCAACCGGGGAGCTGTTTTTT. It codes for CASSLAATGELFF.

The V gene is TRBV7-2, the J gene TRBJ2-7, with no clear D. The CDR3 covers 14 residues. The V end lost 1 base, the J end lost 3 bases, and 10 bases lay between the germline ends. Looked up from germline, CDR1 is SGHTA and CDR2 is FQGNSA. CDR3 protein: CASSLVGSLYEQYF. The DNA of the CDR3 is TGTGCCAGCAGCTTAGTTGGCAGTCTCTACGAGCAGTACTTC.

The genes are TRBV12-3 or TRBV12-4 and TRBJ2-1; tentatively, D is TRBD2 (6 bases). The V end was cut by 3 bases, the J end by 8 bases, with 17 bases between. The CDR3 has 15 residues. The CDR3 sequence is CASSFGPGDLDEQFF. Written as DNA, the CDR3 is TGTGCCAGCAGTTTCGGGCCGGGAGATCTCGATGAGCAGTTCTTC.

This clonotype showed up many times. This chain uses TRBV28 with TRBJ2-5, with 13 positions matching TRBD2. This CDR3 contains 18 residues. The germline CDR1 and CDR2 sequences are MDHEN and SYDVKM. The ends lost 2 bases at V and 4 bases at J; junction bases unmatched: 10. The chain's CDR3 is CASSLGLLAGGPGETQYF. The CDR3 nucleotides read TGTGCCAGCAGTTTAGGGCTACTAGCGGGGGGGCCGGGAGAGACCCAGTACTTC.

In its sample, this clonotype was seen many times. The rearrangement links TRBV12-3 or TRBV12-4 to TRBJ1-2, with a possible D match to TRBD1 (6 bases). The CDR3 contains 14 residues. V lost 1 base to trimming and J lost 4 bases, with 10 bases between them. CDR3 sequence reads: CASSLDRVPYGYTF. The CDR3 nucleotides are TGTGCCAGCAGTTTAGACAGGGTACCCTATGGCTACACCTTC.

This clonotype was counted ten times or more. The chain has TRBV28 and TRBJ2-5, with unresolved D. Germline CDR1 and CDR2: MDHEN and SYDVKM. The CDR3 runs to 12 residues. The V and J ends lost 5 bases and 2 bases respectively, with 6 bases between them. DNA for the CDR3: TGTGCCAGCAGTGAGTTTCAAGAGACCCAGTACTTC. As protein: CASSEFQETQYF.

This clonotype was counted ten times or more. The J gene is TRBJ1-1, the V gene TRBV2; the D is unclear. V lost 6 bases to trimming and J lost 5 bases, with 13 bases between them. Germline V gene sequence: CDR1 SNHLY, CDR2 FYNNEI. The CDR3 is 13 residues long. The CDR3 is CASRTILGTEAFF. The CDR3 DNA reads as TGTGCCAGCAGGACAATCCTGGGAACTGAAGCTTTCTTT.

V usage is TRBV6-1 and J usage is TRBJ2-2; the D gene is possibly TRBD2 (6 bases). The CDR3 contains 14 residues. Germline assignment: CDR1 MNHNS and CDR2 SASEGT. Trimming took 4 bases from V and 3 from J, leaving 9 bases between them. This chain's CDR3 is CASSATGDTGELFF. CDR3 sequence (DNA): TGTGCCAGCAGTGCCACGGGGGACACCGGGGAGCTGTTTTTT.

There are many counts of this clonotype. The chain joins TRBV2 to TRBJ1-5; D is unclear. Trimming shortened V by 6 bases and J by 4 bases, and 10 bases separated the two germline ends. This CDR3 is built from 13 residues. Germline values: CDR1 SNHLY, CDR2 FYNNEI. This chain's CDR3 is CASSAWVNQPQHF. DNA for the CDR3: TGTGCCAGCAGCGCCTGGGTGAATCAGCCCCAGCATTTT. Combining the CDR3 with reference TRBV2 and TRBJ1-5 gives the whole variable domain EPEVTQTPSHQVTQMGQEVILRCVPISNHLYFYWYRQILGQKVEFLVSFYNNEISEKSEIFDDQFSVERPDGSNFTLKIRSTKLEDSAMYFCASSAWVNQPQHFGDGTRLSIL.

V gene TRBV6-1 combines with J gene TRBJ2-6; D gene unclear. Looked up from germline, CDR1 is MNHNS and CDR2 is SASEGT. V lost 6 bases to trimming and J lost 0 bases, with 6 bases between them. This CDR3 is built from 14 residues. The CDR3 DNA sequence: TGTGCCAGCAGATTCAGCTCTGGGGCCAACGTCCTGACTTTC. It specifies CASRFSSGANVLTF.

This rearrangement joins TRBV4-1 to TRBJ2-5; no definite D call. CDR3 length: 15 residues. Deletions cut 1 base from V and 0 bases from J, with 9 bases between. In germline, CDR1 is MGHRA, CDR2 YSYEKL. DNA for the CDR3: TGCGCCAGCAGCCAAGGGTGGGCAGACCAAGAGACCCAGTACTTC. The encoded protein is CASSQGWADQETQYF.